What follows describes a single TCR beta chain. Its antigen is still unknown. Sequencing used immunoSEQ multiplex PCR; TCRdb keeps in-frame clones, though not all of them. This sample yields roughly 60,000 clones, of which about 89% are seen a single time; 14% belongs to the top ten. The data were taken from a study of OX40 agonist ivuxolimab in advanced cancers. Study overall: Mean age approximately 61 years, range about 20 to 79; approximately 80% male.

Trimming at V came to 5 bases and at J to 2 bases, leaving 4 bases not matched to a gene. The CDR3 has 14 amino acids. The germline CDR1 and CDR2 sequences are LNHNV and YYDKDF (reference sequence). Overall study results and limits: At 0.1 to 3.0 mg/kg and by week 6, CD4+ and CD8+ T cells in the blood had expanded clonally. Among the lowest levels of clonal expansion were found in partial responders at 0.1-3.0 mg/kg.

The chain recombines TRBV15 with TRBJ1-2, with 8 bases lining up with TRBD1. The sequences come from CD4+ or CD8+ T cells sorted from blood, collected in a trial of the OX40 agonist ivuxolimab. The sequence was collected from an adult with an advanced solid tumor such as melanoma, head and neck, liver or kidney cancer. The CDR3: CATSPRQGNYGYTF. The CDR3 DNA is TGTGCCACCAGCCCACGACAGGGGAACTATGGCTACACCTTC. Filled out from reference TRBV15 and TRBJ1-2, the complete variable domain reads DAMVIQNPRYQVTQFGKPVTLSCSQTLNHNVMYWYQQKSSQAPKLLFHYYDKDFNNEADTPDNFQSRRPNTSFCFLDIRSPGLGDTAMYLCATSPRQGNYGYTFGSGTRLTVV.